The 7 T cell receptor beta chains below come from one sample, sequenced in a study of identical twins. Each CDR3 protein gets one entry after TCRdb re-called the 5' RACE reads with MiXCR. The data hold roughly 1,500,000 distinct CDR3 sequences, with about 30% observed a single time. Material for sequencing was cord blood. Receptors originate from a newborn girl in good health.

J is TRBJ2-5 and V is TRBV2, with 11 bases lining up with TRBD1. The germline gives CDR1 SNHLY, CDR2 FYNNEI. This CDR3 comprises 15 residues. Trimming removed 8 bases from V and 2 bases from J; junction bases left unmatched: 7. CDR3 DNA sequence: TGTGCCAGCCAAAGAGGGACAGGGGGACAAGAGACCCAGTACTTC. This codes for CASQRGTGGQETQYF.

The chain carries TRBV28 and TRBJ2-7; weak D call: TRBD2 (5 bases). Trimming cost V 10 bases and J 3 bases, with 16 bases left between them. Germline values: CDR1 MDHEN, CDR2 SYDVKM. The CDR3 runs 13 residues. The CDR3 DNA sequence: TGTGCCACCGCCGTCGGACTTAACTACGAGCAGTACTTC. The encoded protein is CATAVGLNYEQYF.

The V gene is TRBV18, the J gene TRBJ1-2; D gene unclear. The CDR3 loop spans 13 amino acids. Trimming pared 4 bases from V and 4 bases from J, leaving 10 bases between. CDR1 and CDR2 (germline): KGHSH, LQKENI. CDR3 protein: CASSQAARYGYTF. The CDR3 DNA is TGTGCCAGCTCACAGGCGGCGCGCTATGGCTACACCTTC. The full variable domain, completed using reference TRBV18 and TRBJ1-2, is NAGVMQNPRHLVRRRGQEARLRCSPMKGHSHVYWYRQLPEEGLKFMVYLQKENIIDESGMPKERFSAEFPKEGPSILRIQQVVRGDSAAYFCASSQAARYGYTFGSGTRLTVV.

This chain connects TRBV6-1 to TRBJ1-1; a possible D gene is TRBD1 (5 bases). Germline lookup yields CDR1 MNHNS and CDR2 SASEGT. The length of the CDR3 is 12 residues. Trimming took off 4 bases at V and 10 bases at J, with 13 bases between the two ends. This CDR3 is CASSAGTSRAFF. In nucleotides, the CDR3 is TGTGCCAGCAGTGCGGGGACTTCCCGAGCTTTCTTT.

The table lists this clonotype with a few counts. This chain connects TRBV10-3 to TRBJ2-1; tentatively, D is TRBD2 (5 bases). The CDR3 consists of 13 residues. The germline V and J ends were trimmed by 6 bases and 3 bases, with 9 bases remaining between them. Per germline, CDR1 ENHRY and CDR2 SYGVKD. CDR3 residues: CAISFRDYNEQFF. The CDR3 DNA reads TGTGCCATCAGCTTCCGGGACTACAATGAGCAGTTCTTC.

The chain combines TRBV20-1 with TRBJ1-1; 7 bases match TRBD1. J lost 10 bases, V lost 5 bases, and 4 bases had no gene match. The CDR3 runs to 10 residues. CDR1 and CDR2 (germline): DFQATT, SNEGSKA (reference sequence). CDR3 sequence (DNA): TGCAGTGCTGTCCAGGGGGGAGCTTTCTTT. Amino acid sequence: CSAVQGGAFF.

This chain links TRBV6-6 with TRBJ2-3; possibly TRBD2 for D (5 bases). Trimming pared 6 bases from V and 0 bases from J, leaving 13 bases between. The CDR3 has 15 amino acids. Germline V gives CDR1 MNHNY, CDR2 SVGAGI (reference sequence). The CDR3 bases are TGTGCCAGCAGCAACGGGCGGGCCAGCACAGATACGCAGTATTTT. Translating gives CASSNGRASTDTQYF.